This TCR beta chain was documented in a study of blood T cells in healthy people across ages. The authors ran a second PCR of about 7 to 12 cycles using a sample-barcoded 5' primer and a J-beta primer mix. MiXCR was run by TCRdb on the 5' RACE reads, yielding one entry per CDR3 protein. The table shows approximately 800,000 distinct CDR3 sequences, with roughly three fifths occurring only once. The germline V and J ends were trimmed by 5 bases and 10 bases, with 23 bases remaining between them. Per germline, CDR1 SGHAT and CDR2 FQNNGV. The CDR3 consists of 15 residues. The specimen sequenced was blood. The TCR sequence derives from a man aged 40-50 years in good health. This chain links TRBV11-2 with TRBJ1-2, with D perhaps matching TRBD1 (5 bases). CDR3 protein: CASSPSSETLRDYTF. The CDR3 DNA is TGTGCCAGCAGCCCCTCGTCGGAGACTCTCAGGGACTACACCTTC.